The 8 T cell receptor beta chains presented below share a single source sample, sequenced in a study of Ad26.COV2.S vaccination and SARS-CoV-2 variants. The method was immunoSEQ multiplex PCR; TCRdb's version includes in-frame clones alone and lacks a portion of them. There are about 350,000 clones in the sample; 90% to 95% occur only once, and 3.9% lies in the top ten. Specimen: peripheral blood, collected after recovery from COVID-19. Receptor source: a human donor who had recovered from COVID-19.

This rearrangement joins TRBV12-5 to TRBJ2-3; TRBD2 aligns across 8 bases. CDR1 and CDR2 (germline): LGHNT, FRNRAP. The CDR3 length is 15 residues. After removal of 4 bases from V and 5 bases from J, the junction contained 8 bases not matched to a gene. The CDR3 nucleotides are TGTGCTAGTGGTTCGGGGCGGGGGGCATTAGATACGCAGTATTTT. It codes for CASGSGRGALDTQYF.

The rearrangement links TRBV6-6 to TRBJ1-2; perhaps TRBD1 as D (6 bases). The CDR3 has 15 residues. The V gene lost 2 bases and the J gene lost 3 bases, with 13 bases spanning the gap. Germline assignment: CDR1 MNHNY and CDR2 SVGAGI (reference sequence). The CDR3 loop is CASSYGNPGDYGYTF. CDR3 sequence (DNA): TGTGCCAGCAGTTACGGAAATCCAGGGGACTATGGCTACACCTTC.

The rearrangement joins TRBV2 to TRBJ2-1, with TRBD2 matching over 7 bases. Looked up from germline, CDR1 is SNHLY and CDR2 is FYNNEI. With V trimmed by 5 bases and J by 9 bases, 4 bases remained unmatched. The CDR3 is 12 residues long. Here the CDR3 reads CASSWGGVEQFF. The CDR3 DNA follows: TGTGCCAGCAGTTGGGGAGGGGTTGAGCAGTTCTTC.

The CDR3 DNA is TGTGCCAGCAGCGTATCCGGCGGGGGTGATCTTGGGGAGACCCAGTACTTC. It translates to CASSVSGGGDLGETQYF. V usage is TRBV9 and J usage is TRBJ2-5; 7 bases are a match to TRBD2. CDR3 size: 17 residues. Germline V gene sequence: CDR1 SGDLS, CDR2 YYNGEE. The J segment lost 5 bases and the V segment lost 1 base, leaving 14 bases of the junction unmatched.

The genes are TRBV10-3 and TRBJ2-5; 12 nucleotides agree with TRBD2. CDR1 and CDR2 (germline): ENHRY, SYGVKD. The ends lost 10 bases at V and 5 bases at J; junction bases unmatched: 5. The CDR3 totals 13 residues. The CDR3 nucleotides are TGTGCCACGACCGGGACTAGCGGGGAGACCCAGTACTTC. As protein: CATTGTSGETQYF.

Only one count was recorded for this clone. The chain recombines TRBV4-1 with TRBJ2-2; the match to TRBD2 covers 9 bases. This CDR3 region has 18 residues. V was clipped by 0 bases and J by 1 base; unmatched bases: 6. Germline assignment: CDR1 MGHRA and CDR2 YSYEKL. The CDR3 protein is CASSQEWRGGLNTGELFF. In nucleotides, the CDR3 is TGCGCCAGCAGCCAAGAGTGGCGGGGGGGGCTGAACACCGGGGAGCTGTTTTTT.

The rearrangement links TRBV9 to TRBJ2-7, with a tentative D call TRBD2 (7 bases). There are 15 residues in the CDR3. The V end lost 0 bases, the J end lost 6 bases, and 16 bases lay between the germline ends. The V gene's germline CDR1 is SGDLS and CDR2 YYNGEE. CDR3 sequence (DNA): TGTGCCAGCAGCGTAGCGGGGGGCCTCTTGGGCGAGCAGTACTTC. It codes for CASSVAGGLLGEQYF.

The chain links TRBV5-4 to TRBJ1-1, with D hard to call. From germline, CDR1 is SGHNT and CDR2 YYREEE (reference sequence). The CDR3 runs 15 residues. Trimming took 0 bases from V and 6 from J, leaving 15 bases between them. The CDR3 DNA follows: TGTGCCAGCAGCTTGGCGCGGGGTCCGGATTCTGAAGCTTTCTTT. Translation gives CASSLARGPDSEAFF.